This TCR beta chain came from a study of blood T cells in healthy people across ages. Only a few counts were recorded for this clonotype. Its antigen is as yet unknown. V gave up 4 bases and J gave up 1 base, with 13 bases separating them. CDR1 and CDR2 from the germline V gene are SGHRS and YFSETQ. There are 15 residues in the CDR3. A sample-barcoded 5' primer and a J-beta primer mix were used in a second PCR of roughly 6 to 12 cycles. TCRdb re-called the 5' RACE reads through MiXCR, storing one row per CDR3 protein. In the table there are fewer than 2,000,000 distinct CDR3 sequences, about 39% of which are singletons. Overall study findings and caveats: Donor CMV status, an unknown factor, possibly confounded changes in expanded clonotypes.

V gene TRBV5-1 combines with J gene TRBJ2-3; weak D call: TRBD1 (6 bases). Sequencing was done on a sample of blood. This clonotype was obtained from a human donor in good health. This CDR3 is CASSQGSAGTDTQYF. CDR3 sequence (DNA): TGCGCCAGCAGCCAGGGGAGTGCAGGCACAGATACGCAGTATTTT.